This T cell receptor (beta chain) was profiled in a study of cytomegalovirus exposure and HLA in healthy donors listed by TCRdb under 2017. As for the study more broadly: In an earlier analysis of some 550 of the donors, roughly 300 Gb of sequence data and approximately 100 million unique TCR beta sequences from 150 million to 200 million T cells were reported. Typing coverage differed by locus: A, B, C, DRB1 and DQB1 were typed in about 629-640 donors, DQA1 in 500 to 550, DPA1 in 600 to 610, and DPB1 in 450 to 490. HLA typing included class I and class II loci at four-digit resolution. The study aimed to test whether signatures of past pathogen exposure could be identified by cataloging public T cell receptors. In a later analysis, previously published TCR beta repertoires from 550 to 750 donors were re-analyzed and high-resolution HLA genotyping was added so that TCR occurrence patterns could be studied. Of the approximately 400 genotyped donors, 70% to 90% were placed in the genetic ancestry cluster associated with self-reported Caucasian donors. The study used immunosequencing to profile the T cell repertoires of more than 650 subjects and linked those repertoires to cytomegalovirus serostatus. Besides the first cohort of roughly 700 subjects, a separate validation cohort made up of 95 to 150 different subjects was used. Roughly five DR-DQ haplotypes were handled as single units for association and clustering because linkage in the cohort was strong. To decide whether each TCR beta V gene segment behaved as functional or pseudogenic, an earlier analysis of over 500 of the donors relied on high-throughput TCR beta sequencing. Rather than using new phenotypic data, the later analysis identified candidate immune exposures from TCR beta sequences and from how often those sequences occurred across donors. Every repertoire in the discovery cohort had been generated on one and the same sequencing platform. An early release that covered 500 to 800 HLA-typed donors contained about 290 gigabases of sequencing data and some 87 million unique TCR sequences. To predict cytomegalovirus infection status, the study brought together high-throughput TCR immunosequencing, statistical association of individual TCRs with disease status, and machine learning. A later genetic analysis took genome-wide SNP genotypes for 398 of the 666 donors and used that subset as a discovery cohort. Donor age, sex, ethnicity and CMV serostatus were compiled alongside the repertoire data. On average, roughly 250,000 unique TCR beta nucleotide sequences were sequenced per donor among 300 to 500 genotyped donors of the cohort, with roughly 19% of those sequences being non-productive.

The library was produced with the immunoSEQ multiplex PCR assay. A mixture of 60 forward primers for TCR Vbeta segments and 13 reverse primers for TCR Jbeta segments was used in the multiplex PCR. A multiplex PCR assay on genomic DNA amplified the CDR3 region of rearranged TCR beta genes. Amplified TCR beta libraries were sequenced as 87-base-pair reads on the Illumina HiSeq System. In the authors' own workflow: In a later analysis, tens of millions of unique TCR beta chains were counted across the 650 to 700 repertoires, and approximately 11 million of these chains were shared by at least two donors. A nearest-neighbor algorithm error-corrected the raw reads and collapsed the reads into unique sequences, merging closely related sequences to remove PCR and sequencing errors. To assign V, D and J gene segments, CDR3 sequences were aligned to IMGT reference sequences. For a sequence to be retained, at least a six-nucleotide match to both a V gene segment and a J gene segment was required. Rearrangements were classified as productive when the CDR3 lacked stop codons and remained in frame with V and J, and all other rearrangements were classified as non-productive. CDR3 was defined by IMGT convention, running from the second conserved V-encoded cysteine to the conserved J-encoded phenylalanine. The earlier analysis of approximately 590 of the donors excluded any sequence lacking an unambiguous match to a single V gene segment. An earlier analysis of several hundred of the donors classified V segments as functional when productive rearrangements were above 56.7% and as segregating when the standard deviation between donors was above 5%. A statistical classification framework was developed to diagnose cytomegalovirus status using the catalog of TCR beta chain sequences. A later analysis assigned V and J genes by comparing TCR nucleotide sequences with IMGT/GENE-DB human TR gene sequences. The TCRdist pipeline was used in a later analysis to assign CDR3 sequences and most-parsimonious VDJ recombination scenarios. In a later analysis, each TCR beta chain was defined by its CDR3 amino acid sequence together with its V-gene family, and reads without a unique V-gene family were excluded. In a later analysis, approximately 590 highly shared, low-generation-probability nucleotide sequences were removed to address suspected cross-contamination and a sequencing artifact. In a later analysis, a clonal expansion index was calculated for each public chain from normalized within-repertoire ranks of inferred template counts. Generation probabilities in a later analysis came from a VDJ recombination model fitted to out-of-frame rearrangements, and those results were checked against IGoR. Hypergeometric tests were used in a later analysis to score TCR-TCR, TCR-HLA and TCR-CMV co-occurrence, with a repertoire-size bias correction applied to the TCR pairs. In a later analysis, false discovery rates were estimated by permuting HLA or CMV assignments 20 times. In a later analysis, co-occurring TCRs were grouped using DBSCAN, with TCRdist sequence similarity added in when clustering inside HLA-allele-positive subsets. For co-occurrence clustering, repertoires with fewer than 30,000 or more than 120,000 public chains were excluded, along with five repertoires with anomalous nucleotide sharing. Held by TCRdb, this immuneACCESS table contains in-frame sequences only and omits some clones. Under half of the omission traces to an unresolved V gene where checked; the cause of the rest is unknown. V and J calls and clone size come straight from that table; D and trimming were deduced from the DNA. This sample gives under 150,000 clones in total; 80% to 85% of them show up just once. In total, the top ten clones hold just over 1% of the sample.

The cohort was made up of about 670 healthy bone marrow donors. At the time of sampling, all cohort members were nominally healthy, though unrecorded immune exposures were likely present. CMV serostatus was recorded as positive for 289 and negative for about 50% of the roughly 700 cohort members, whereas no CMV serostatus was recorded for the donor in question. A peripheral blood sample was collected from each donor, and TCR beta sequencing was performed on peripheral blood mononuclear cells. Genomic DNA was extracted from the blood cell samples with the Qiagen DNeasy Blood Extraction Kit. The study at large found these results: The cohort was sequenced for TCR beta chains only, and without alpha or paired-chain data the features that could be detected were limited. Most CMV-associated TCR beta chains appeared to be HLA-restricted in a later analysis, and the HLA associations seemed to be driven largely by CMV exposure. It was suggested by the authors that the approach could potentially be generalized to other disease states and immunological phenotypes. According to a later genetic analysis, donors in an Asian-associated ancestry cluster had fewer N-insertions in productive TCRs than the approximately 630-donor mean. A further reported finding was that TCR beta sequences accurately predicted the HLA-A and HLA-B alleles for most subjects in the first cohort. When HLA alleles, especially DR and DQ, strongly co-occurred, attributing TCR associations to individual alleles was difficult. Because HLA typing was missing for some donors at each locus, association tests included only the typed subset. CMV serostatus was the only immune exposure information available for the cohort. Correlated functional status among segregating V segments might reflect linkage disequilibrium, but an unknown experimental factor could not be ruled out. In a later analysis, HLA-associated TCR beta chains were found to be more clonally expanded and to have lower generation probabilities than equally common non-associated chains. In a later analysis, about 17,000 TCR beta sequences were associated with specific HLA alleles at a false discovery rate of 0.05. Roughly uniform sequencing depth across donors was assumed in presence/absence analyses, although this assumption may not hold. A later analysis found that TCR association rates varied across HLA loci, with DRB1 alleles showing the most associated TCRs and HLA-C alleles the fewest. The classifier was reported to diagnose cytomegalovirus status with high specificity and sensitivity in both the original cohort and the validation cohort. A few of the identified cytomegalovirus-associated TCR beta chains were confirmed in vitro to be specific for cytomegalovirus antigens. Because counts were too low, under 20 rarely observed V segments, including chromosome 9 orphons, were left out of the earlier analysis of about 620 of the donors. A cluster of highly shared sequence variants was judged likely to be a technical artifact of the sequencing pipeline. Because the 87-base-pair reads could not distinguish some IMGT-functional V segments, including TRBV6-2 and TRBV6-3, those segments were excluded. Most TCR sequences were observed very rarely across donors, whereas some public TCRs were present in many individuals. In an earlier analysis of around 600 of the donors, most TCR beta V segments appeared in productive rearrangements about 87% or about 30% of the time, broadly matching IMGT annotations. A later genetic analysis associated a missense DCLRE1C variant with V-gene and J-gene trimming of TCR beta chains, and an independent cohort replicated the association. In the study, 150 to 200 TCR beta chains were listed as associated with cytomegalovirus. Several of the top co-occurrence clusters appeared to be linked to parvovirus B19, influenza, CMV and Epstein-Barr virus, according to a later analysis.

Based on the germline V gene, the CDR1 and CDR2 sequences are MDHEN and SYDVKM. Its CDR3 holds 14 amino acids, cysteine through phenylalanine. The read is trimmed to its CDR3 DNA, 42 bases read in frame from base 1. The V and J ends are trimmed by 4 bases and 6 bases, leaving 15 bases between them. Details on this clone: Its antigen target is currently unknown. No much larger clone exists at a distance of one base, and base qualities are not known.

This TCR was sampled from a human donor in good health. The specimen was PBMCs. Recombination connected TRBV28 to TRBJ1-1; matching of 6 bases hints at TRBD1 as the D gene. The bases are TGTGCCAGCAGTTCGTCCCCCTACAGGGCTGAAGCTTTCTTT. Translated, this is CASSSSPYRAEAFF.